The 32 T cell receptor beta chains below were found in one sample sequenced in a study of a mutant IDH1 vaccine in newly diagnosed glioma. Their recognized antigens are unknown. Profiling relied on immunoSEQ multiplex PCR, and the TCRdb table lists in-frame clones only, not all of them. This sample has about 65,000 clones; 80% to 90% occur once, and the top ten carry roughly 4%. This sample's time point: week 23, last vaccination. With topical imiquimod, each dose of the vaccine consisted of 300 ug of mutant IDH1 20-mer peptide. This sample comprised PBMCs, obtained from a glioma patient whose treatment included an IDH1 peptide vaccine. The receptors were gathered from a man aged 25-45 years with glioma.

The chain links TRBV7-7 to TRBJ2-1; 9 positions match TRBD1. This CDR3 region has 15 residues. Losses at the gene ends were 1 base for V and 8 bases for J; bases not matched to a gene: 6. The germline gives CDR1 SSHAT, CDR2 FNYEAQ (reference sequence). The CDR3 reads CASSLGDRVRDEQFF. CDR3 coding DNA: TGTGCCAGCAGCTTAGGGGACAGGGTGAGGGATGAGCAGTTCTTC.

J is TRBJ1-1 and V is TRBV7-6; D not resolved. Germline assignment: CDR1 SGHVS and CDR2 FNYEAQ. The germline V and J ends were trimmed by 9 bases and 0 bases, with 11 bases remaining between them. The CDR3 covers 13 residues. CDR3 residues: CASSRRMNTEAFF. The CDR3 DNA sequence: TGTGCCAGTAGTCGGCGGATGAACACTGAAGCTTTCTTT.

This chain uses TRBV9 with TRBJ2-5; 10 nucleotides line up with TRBD1. In germline, CDR1 is SGDLS, CDR2 YYNGEE. The CDR3 spans 15 residues. The trim removed 0 bases at V and 5 bases at J, leaving 4 bases unmatched. The CDR3 DNA reads as TGTGCCAGCAGCGTAGTGACAGGGGGCGGGGAGACCCAGTACTTC. This codes for CASSVVTGGGETQYF.

V gene TRBV19 combines with J gene TRBJ2-1; D is possibly TRBD2 (6 bases). The V gene's germline CDR1 is LNHDA and CDR2 SQIVND (reference sequence). The CDR3 is 9 residues long. Trimming stripped 10 bases from V and 12 bases from J, with 10 bases between. The CDR3 spells CATGTPQFF. The CDR3 DNA is TGTGCCACGGGGACTCCGCAGTTCTTC.

The chain carries TRBV6-5 and TRBJ2-7; a weak D match, TRBD2 (6 bases). Germline V lookup: CDR1 MNHEY, CDR2 SVGAGI. There are 14 residues in the CDR3. V lost 2 bases to trimming and J lost 3 bases, with 11 bases between them. The CDR3 DNA sequence: TGTGCCAGCAGTTACGGGGGGAAAGGCTACGAGCAGTACTTC. Its translation: CASSYGGKGYEQYF.

V and J are TRBV15 and TRBJ2-7; TRBD2 aligns across 11 bases. V lost 3 bases to trimming and J lost 2 bases; unmatched junction nucleotides: 12. Germline CDR1 is LNHNV and CDR2 is YYDKDF (reference sequence). CDR3 length equals 18 residues. The CDR3 is CATSSLAGGPLVAYEQYF. The CDR3 DNA follows: TGTGCCACCAGCAGTTTAGCGGGGGGGCCCTTAGTCGCCTACGAGCAGTACTTC.

This chain uses TRBV15 with TRBJ2-5; 7 positions match TRBD1. The tail of the sequence fits TRBJ2-7 better, so the J call may be wrong. The length of the CDR3 is 14 residues. Germline V lookup: CDR1 LNHNV, CDR2 YYDKDF (reference sequence). CDR3 loop: CATSLRDRVYEQYF. The CDR3 nucleotides read TGTGCCACCAGCTTAAGGGACAGAGTCTACGAGCAGTACTTC.

The chain combines TRBV11-2 with TRBJ2-5; 8 positions agree with TRBD1. V shed 4 bases and J 10 bases; nucleotides not matched to a gene: 11. Germline CDR1 SGHAT, CDR2 FQNNGV. CDR3 length equals 14 residues. The CDR3 region has the DNA TGTGCCAGCAGCTCCCTTGACAGGGGTGTAGACCAGTACTTC. This encodes CASSSLDRGVDQYF.

The genes are TRBV5-1 and TRBJ1-6; a possible D gene is TRBD1 (6 bases). This CDR3 comprises 19 residues. Germline assignment: CDR1 SGHRS and CDR2 YFSETQ. Trimming left V 0 bases short and J 0 bases short, with 16 bases between. As DNA, the CDR3 is TGCGCCAGCAGCTTGGGGCCACCTACAGGGAGCTCCTATAATTCACCCCTCCACTTT. It translates to CASSLGPPTGSSYNSPLHF.

The chain carries TRBV6-5 and TRBJ1-6; D might be TRBD1 (5 bases). Germline CDR1 is MNHEY and CDR2 is SVGAGI. The CDR3 length is 15 residues. V shed 4 bases and J shed 12 bases, with 19 bases lying between them. This CDR3 reads CASSSVGGSQKPLHF. Here the CDR3 DNA reads TGTGCCAGCAGTTCAGTGGGGGGGTCGCAAAAACCCCTCCACTTT.

The chain joins TRBV2 to TRBJ1-1; 7 nucleotides align to TRBD1. Germline assignment: CDR1 SNHLY and CDR2 FYNNEI. V was pared by 5 bases and J by 10 bases, with 7 bases of the junction left unmatched. The CDR3 runs 12 residues. This chain's CDR3 is CASSYSQGVAFF. CDR3 coding DNA: TGTGCCAGCAGTTACTCCCAGGGGGTAGCTTTCTTT.

This sequence joins TRBV6-1 and TRBJ1-2, with a weak D call TRBD1 (6 bases). CDR3 length: 13 amino acids. CDR1 is MNHNS and CDR2 is SASEGT in the germline V gene. The V end was cut by 2 bases, the J end by 8 bases, with 12 bases between. Here the CDR3 DNA reads TGTGCCAGCAGTGAATCTACAGGGTTAGGCTACACCTTC. Translation: CASSESTGLGYTF.

The chain is built from TRBV27 and TRBJ2-7; 8 nucleotides line up with TRBD2. CDR3 length: 16 residues. Per the germline V gene, CDR1 is MNHEY and CDR2 is SMNVEV (reference sequence). Losses at the gene ends were 4 bases for V and 5 bases for J; bases not matched to a gene: 13. CDR3 sequence (DNA): TGTGCCAGCAGTTCAGACCCTCGGACTAGCCGCCACGAGCAGTACTTC. The encoded protein is CASSSDPRTSRHEQYF.

The gene calls are TRBV11-3 and TRBJ2-3; TRBD2 might be the D (7 bases). Germline loops: CDR1 SGHNT, CDR2 YENEEA. The CDR3 loop spans 15 amino acids. The V end was cut by 5 bases, the J end by 2 bases, with 14 bases between. CDR3: CASSLTGGLTDTQYF. The CDR3 DNA sequence: TGTGCCAGCAGCCTTACGGGGGGCCTCACAGATACGCAGTATTTT. The full variable domain, its missing parts supplied by reference TRBV11-3 and TRBJ2-3, is EAGVVQSPRYKIIEKKQPVAFWCNPISGHNTLYWYLQNLGQGPELLIRYENEEAVDDSQLPKDRFSAERLKGVDSTLKIQPAELGDSAVYLCASSLTGGLTDTQYFGPGTRLTVL.

This chain joins TRBV7-8 and TRBJ2-7; D not resolved. Between the trimmed V and J ends, which lost 5 bases and 6 bases, there was a span of 17 bases. CDR1 is SGHVS, CDR2 FQNEAQ, per germline. CDR3 length equals 14 residues. CDR3 DNA: TGTGCCAGCAGCCCTTTTTTGTCCGCCCGCGAGCAGTACTTC. Amino acid sequence: CASSPFLSAREQYF.

The V call is TRBV4-1, the J call TRBJ2-1; D is uncertain. With 1 base removed from V and 9 bases from J, the gap between germline ends came to 10 bases. The CDR3 covers 13 residues. Germline values: CDR1 MGHRA, CDR2 YSYEKL. CDR3 bases: TGCGCCAGCAGCCAAGTAGCTCTCACTGAGCAGTTCTTC. Translating gives CASSQVALTEQFF.

This sequence joins TRBV19 and TRBJ2-1; D remains unclear. From germline, CDR1 is LNHDA and CDR2 SQIVND (reference sequence). Trimming removed 4 bases at V and 7 bases at J, with 8 bases between. CDR3 length equals 12 residues. The CDR3 DNA sequence: TGTGCCAGTAGTAACCTAAGAAATGAGCAGTTCTTC. Its translation: CASSNLRNEQFF.

The chain uses TRBV18 and TRBJ1-2; TRBD1 aligns across 9 bases. Per the germline V gene, CDR1 is KGHSH and CDR2 is LQKENI. Germline trimming cut 4 bases from V and 6 bases from J; bases unmatched to any gene: 18. CDR3 length: 18 residues. CDR3 bases: TGTGCCAGCTCACGCCTTCTTTTCCGGGGACAGGGAAAGGATGGCTACACCTTC. Its protein product is CASSRLLFRGQGKDGYTF.

This clone was seen more than once but under ten times. The chain couples TRBV18 to TRBJ2-5; a weak D match, TRBD1 (5 bases). There are 14 residues in the CDR3. Looked up from germline, CDR1 is KGHSH and CDR2 is LQKENI. V was shortened by 3 bases and J by 1 base, with 9 bases between the two germline ends. CDR3 residues: CASSPQGRQETQYF. The CDR3, as DNA: TGTGCCAGCTCACCCCAGGGTCGCCAAGAGACCCAGTACTTC.

This sequence joins TRBV6-6 and TRBJ1-4; TRBD1 matches at 10 bases. Looked up from germline, CDR1 is MNHNY and CDR2 is SVGAGI (reference sequence). V gave up 8 bases and J gave up 4 bases; unmatched junction bases: 1. There are 13 residues in the CDR3. CDR3 nucleotides: TGTGCCAGCGGGGACAGGGGTAATGAAAAACTGTTTTTT. Encoded protein: CASGDRGNEKLFF.

The chain is built from TRBV14 and TRBJ1-4; D not resolved. This CDR3 has 16 amino acids. V shed 1 base and J shed 0 bases, with 9 bases lying between them. Germline CDR1 SGHDN, CDR2 FVKESK. The CDR3 spells CASSQGGRATNEKLFF. The CDR3 DNA reads as TGTGCCAGCAGCCAAGGAGGACGGGCAACTAATGAAAAACTGTTTTTT.

The chain is built from TRBV6-6 and TRBJ2-3; TRBD2 matches at 10 bases. The length of the CDR3 is 16 residues. The germline CDR1 and CDR2 sequences are MNHNY and SVGAGI (reference sequence). The J segment lost 0 bases and the V segment lost 5 bases, leaving 5 bases of the junction unmatched. The CDR3 reads CASSGLAVTSTDTQYF. The CDR3 DNA follows: TGTGCCAGCAGTGGACTAGCGGTTACTAGCACAGATACGCAGTATTTT.

In regard to this clone: One junction end does not reproduce the germline sequence, and a read error may be involved. The sample contains more than one DNA sequence encoding this CDR3. This chain uses TRBV6-5 with TRBJ2-7; 7 bases align to TRBD1. The CDR3 runs 16 residues. CDR1 is MNHEY, CDR2 SVGAGI, per germline. The CDR3 protein is CASSYSRGQSSYEQYF. The CDR3 DNA follows: TGTGCCAGCAGTTACTCGAGGGGACAGAGCTCCTACGAACAGTACTTC.

The chain joins TRBV28 to TRBJ1-2, with D unresolved. CDR1 and CDR2 (germline): MDHEN, SYDVKM. The CDR3 covers 12 residues. V lost 3 bases to trimming and J lost 4 bases, with 6 bases between them. CDR3 amino acids: CASSFEVYGYTF. CDR3 bases: TGTGCCAGCAGTTTTGAGGTCTATGGCTACACCTTC.

The CDR3, as DNA: TGTGCCAGCAGAAAGAGGACAAGAGAAGCTTTCTTT. It translates to CASRKRTREAFF. The chain recombines TRBV6-1 with TRBJ1-1; TRBD1 is a possible D gene (5 bases). There are 12 residues in the CDR3. Germline values: CDR1 MNHNS, CDR2 SASEGT. The germline V and J ends were trimmed by 6 bases and 8 bases, with 13 bases remaining between them.

The J gene is TRBJ1-4, the V gene TRBV6-1; 9 positions match TRBD1. V trimming: 8 bases; J trimming: 4 bases; junction bases outside the gene matches: 8. CDR3 length equals 15 residues. CDR1 and CDR2 from the germline V gene are MNHNS and SASEGT. This chain's CDR3 is CASGTGLHDNEKLFF. The CDR3 DNA reads TGTGCCAGCGGGACAGGGTTGCATGATAATGAAAAACTGTTTTTT.

This chain links TRBV6-4 with TRBJ1-5; D is perhaps TRBD1 (6 bases). The CDR3 contains 15 residues. Looked up from germline, CDR1 is MRHNA and CDR2 is SNTAGT. The V end was cut by 4 bases, the J end by 7 bases, with 17 bases between. In DNA form, the CDR3 reads TGTGCCAGCAGTGCGGAGGGGGGGCTAGGGCAGCCCCAGCATTTT. It codes for CASSAEGGLGQPQHF.

The chain carries TRBV7-9 and TRBJ2-3; D is undetermined. Germline assignment: CDR1 SEHNR and CDR2 FQNEAQ (reference sequence). The CDR3 is 11 residues long. V was pared by 3 bases and J by 4 bases, with 2 bases between. The CDR3 nucleotides read TGTGCCAGCAGCTTTCCAGATACGCAGTATTTT. Residues: CASSFPDTQYF.

This chain links TRBV30 with TRBJ1-2; D gene uncertain. From germline, CDR1 is GTSNPN and CDR2 SVGIG (reference sequence). The V and J ends lost 1 base and 7 bases respectively, with 16 bases between them. This CDR3 region has 14 residues. The CDR3 sequence: CAWSDLGGLGGYTF. The DNA of the CDR3 is TGTGCCTGGAGTGATCTAGGCGGGCTGGGTGGCTACACCTTC.

The rearrangement uses TRBV28 and TRBJ2-7; D is perhaps TRBD1 (6 bases). The V gene lost 2 bases and the J gene lost 7 bases, with 18 bases spanning the gap. This CDR3 is 15 amino acids long. Germline lookup yields CDR1 MDHEN and CDR2 SYDVKM. CDR3 in amino acids: CASSLTGLPLGEQYF. DNA for the CDR3: TGTGCCAGCAGTTTAACAGGGCTTCCCCTTGGGGAGCAGTACTTC.

V usage is TRBV19 and J usage is TRBJ2-6; D gene ambiguous. This CDR3 has 14 residues. Germline CDR1 and CDR2: LNHDA and SQIVND (reference sequence). V gave up 7 bases and J gave up 0 bases, with 7 bases separating them. The CDR3 DNA reads TGTGCCAGTATCCCTAACTCTGGGGCCAACGTCCTGACTTTC. Translation gives CASIPNSGANVLTF.

This chain connects TRBV11-2 to TRBJ2-3; tentatively, D is TRBD1 (5 bases). V lost 0 bases, J lost 3 bases, and 7 bases lay in between. CDR1 SGHAT and CDR2 FQNNGV come from the germline V gene. CDR3 length: 14 residues. The CDR3 reads CASSLDPGTDTQYF. In DNA, the CDR3 is TGTGCCAGCAGCTTAGATCCAGGGACAGATACGCAGTATTTT. The whole variable domain, remainder taken from reference TRBV11-2 and TRBJ2-3, is EAGVAQSPRYKIIEKRQSVAFWCNPISGHATLYWYQQILGQGPKLLIQFQNNGVVDDSQLPKDRFSAERLKGVDSTLKIQPAKLEDSAVYLCASSLDPGTDTQYFGPGTRLTVL.